Described below is a single T cell receptor beta chain sequence and its context. Its antigen is as yet unknown. The source of the sample is a study of T cell repertoires in cytomegalovirus infection. In the study overall: Matching HLA type, along with CMV infection, was indicated by public TCR beta signatures.

Study-level results: Across the ex vivo response, the dominant clonotypes were HLA-C-restricted CMV-specific TCR beta clonotypes.

The CDR3 loop spans 13 amino acids. Looked up from germline, CDR1 is SNHLY and CDR2 is FYNNEI. Trimming removed 2 bases from V and 8 bases from J, with 9 bases in between. Via MiXCR, TCRdb re-called the reads, giving one row per CDR3 protein. The data hold about 360,000 distinct CDR3 sequences, with 15% to 20% observed a single time. The chain uses TRBV2 and TRBJ2-2; no definite D call. The specimen was PBMCs. The source of this sequence is a human donor in good health (CMV status not recorded). Some clones in this sample may be carry-over from other donors' samples. CDR3 in amino acids: CASSESYSGELFF. The CDR3 nucleotides are TGTGCCAGCAGTGAAAGCTACTCGGGGGAGCTGTTTTTT.